This is a list of T cell receptor beta chains from one sample in a study of cytomegalovirus exposure and HLA in healthy donors. TCRdb keeps only in-frame clones here, not all; method: immunoSEQ multiplex PCR. The profile shows some 150,000 clones, around 86% of them singletons. Sequencing was done on a sample of PBMCs. These receptors all come from a female donor in good health and CMV-seronegative. Both conserved end residues are part of each CDR3. The order of the fields is CDR3 DNA, CDR3 protein, CDR3 length, J gene, D gene, V gene, clone size. The D gene is left open where the match is weak. Clone size is stated in some rows and not others, as once, few, many or a class when expanded.

cdr3_nt: TGTGCCACCTCAAGGGGTGGCGAGCAGTACTTC; cdr3_aa: CATSRGGEQYF; cdr3_length: 11; j_call: TRBJ2-7; d_call: NA; v_call: TRBV27; clone_size: NA
cdr3_nt: TGTGCCAGCAGTTTCCCCATGGAGGGTGGGAACACTGAAGCTTTCTTT; cdr3_aa: CASSFPMEGGNTEAFF; cdr3_length: 16; j_call: TRBJ1-1; d_call: NA; v_call: TRBV28; clone_size: once
cdr3_nt: TGTGCCAGCAGCTTAGGGGGAGGGGGGTCGTTCTACGAGCAGTACTTC; cdr3_aa: CASSLGGGGSFYEQYF; cdr3_length: 16; j_call: TRBJ2-7; d_call: NA; v_call: TRBV13; clone_size: NA
cdr3_nt: TGCGCCAGCAGCCCGATGACTAGCGGGAACTACAATGAGCAGTTCTTC; cdr3_aa: CASSPMTSGNYNEQFF; cdr3_length: 16; j_call: TRBJ2-1; d_call: TRBD2; v_call: TRBV4-1; clone_size: NA
cdr3_nt: TGCGCCAGCAGCTTGGGGGAGGCCATGAACACTGAAGCTTTCTTT; cdr3_aa: CASSLGEAMNTEAFF; cdr3_length: 15; j_call: TRBJ1-1; d_call: NA; v_call: TRBV5-1; clone_size: few
cdr3_nt: TGTGCCAGTACCCTACAGGGGCGGGTGCCCCAGCATTTT; cdr3_aa: CASTLQGRVPQHF; cdr3_length: 13; j_call: TRBJ1-5; d_call: TRBD1; v_call: TRBV19; clone_size: NA
cdr3_nt: TGTGCCAGCAGCTTAAGCAGGGGGCGGGAGACCCAGTACTTC; cdr3_aa: CASSLSRGRETQYF; cdr3_length: 14; j_call: TRBJ2-5; d_call: TRBD1; v_call: TRBV11-2; clone_size: once
cdr3_nt: TGTGCCATCAGTGATGCGACAACGTTTCTGAACGAGCAGTACTTC; cdr3_aa: CAISDATTFLNEQYF; cdr3_length: 15; j_call: TRBJ2-7; d_call: NA; v_call: TRBV10-3; clone_size: NA
cdr3_nt: TGCAGCGTTGTTGCGGGCGGGGGGGGCTATGGCTACACCTTC; cdr3_aa: CSVVAGGGGYGYTF; cdr3_length: 14; j_call: TRBJ1-2; d_call: NA; v_call: TRBV29-1; clone_size: NA
cdr3_nt: TGTGCCAGTAGTAACGCCGGGACAGGGGGTTTCTACACCTTC; cdr3_aa: CASSNAGTGGFYTF; cdr3_length: 14; j_call: TRBJ1-2; d_call: TRBD1; v_call: TRBV19; clone_size: NA
cdr3_nt: TGTGCCAGCAGTGGGGACAGGGAGTACGAGCAGTACTTC; cdr3_aa: CASSGDREYEQYF; cdr3_length: 13; j_call: TRBJ2-7; d_call: TRBD1; v_call: TRBV6-1; clone_size: NA
cdr3_nt: TGTGCCAGCAGCTTTATCAACGAGCAGTACTTC; cdr3_aa: CASSFINEQYF; cdr3_length: 11; j_call: TRBJ2-7; d_call: NA; v_call: TRBV7-9; clone_size: NA
cdr3_nt: TGCGCCAGCAGCCCCCAAGGAGATCAGCCCCAGCATTTT; cdr3_aa: CASSPQGDQPQHF; cdr3_length: 13; j_call: TRBJ1-5; d_call: NA; v_call: TRBV5-1; clone_size: few
cdr3_nt: TGTGCCAGCAGCTTGGGACAATACACTGAAGCTTTCTTT; cdr3_aa: CASSLGQYTEAFF; cdr3_length: 13; j_call: TRBJ1-1; d_call: NA; v_call: TRBV7-7; clone_size: NA
cdr3_nt: TGCGCCAGCAGCTCCGGGACACGGTCTAGCACAGATACGCAGTATTTT; cdr3_aa: CASSSGTRSSTDTQYF; cdr3_length: 16; j_call: TRBJ2-3; d_call: NA; v_call: TRBV5-1; clone_size: NA
cdr3_nt: TGTGCCAGCAGTGAATTTTGGGACATCCCCGGGGAGCCCCAGCATTTT; cdr3_aa: CASSEFWDIPGEPQHF; cdr3_length: 16; j_call: TRBJ1-5; d_call: NA; v_call: TRBV6-1; clone_size: NA
cdr3_nt: TGTGCCACCAGCAGAAACAGGGGACTTAATGAAAAACTGTTTTTT; cdr3_aa: CATSRNRGLNEKLFF; cdr3_length: 15; j_call: TRBJ1-4; d_call: TRBD1; v_call: TRBV15; clone_size: NA
cdr3_nt: TGCAGCGTTGAAAGGGGTCAGGGCCACGAGCAGTACTTC; cdr3_aa: CSVERGQGHEQYF; cdr3_length: 13; j_call: TRBJ2-7; d_call: NA; v_call: TRBV29-1; clone_size: NA
cdr3_nt: TGCGCCAGCGCAAGACAGGGCTCCTACGAGCAGTACTTC; cdr3_aa: CASARQGSYEQYF; cdr3_length: 13; j_call: TRBJ2-7; d_call: TRBD1; v_call: TRBV10-1; clone_size: NA
cdr3_nt: TGCGCCAGCAGCCAAGGTTCGGGACAGGGGGCAGGGGAGCAGTACTTC; cdr3_aa: CASSQGSGQGAGEQYF; cdr3_length: 16; j_call: TRBJ2-7; d_call: TRBD1; v_call: TRBV4-1; clone_size: NA
cdr3_nt: TGTGCCAGCAGCCTCTCAACTAGCGGGAGTTACAATGAGCAGTTCTTC; cdr3_aa: CASSLSTSGSYNEQFF; cdr3_length: 16; j_call: TRBJ2-1; d_call: TRBD2; v_call: TRBV14; clone_size: NA
cdr3_nt: TGCGCCAGCAGCCTGCCGTCAATTGTAGACTACCGAACTCACAATGAGCAGTTCTTC; cdr3_aa: CASSLPSIVDYRTHNEQFF; cdr3_length: 19; j_call: TRBJ2-1; d_call: NA; v_call: TRBV4-1; clone_size: NA
cdr3_nt: TGTGCCACCAGCAGAGGACAGGGGATGTTTATCGGGGAGCTGTTTTTT; cdr3_aa: CATSRGQGMFIGELFF; cdr3_length: 16; j_call: TRBJ2-2; d_call: TRBD1; v_call: TRBV15; clone_size: NA
cdr3_nt: TGTGCCAGCACTTTAGGGGGGATCGACACCGGGGAGCTGTTTTTT; cdr3_aa: CASTLGGIDTGELFF; cdr3_length: 15; j_call: TRBJ2-2; d_call: NA; v_call: TRBV28; clone_size: few
cdr3_nt: TGTGCCAGCAAGAGTCCCACAGGGGGCTTCAATGAGCAGTTCTTC; cdr3_aa: CASKSPTGGFNEQFF; cdr3_length: 15; j_call: TRBJ2-1; d_call: TRBD1; v_call: TRBV28; clone_size: NA
cdr3_nt: TGTGCCAGCTCACGTGACAGGAATGAAAAACTGTTTTTT; cdr3_aa: CASSRDRNEKLFF; cdr3_length: 13; j_call: TRBJ1-4; d_call: NA; v_call: TRBV18; clone_size: NA
cdr3_nt: TGTGCCAGCAGCTTGGGACAGGGCAACCAGCCCCAGCATTTT; cdr3_aa: CASSLGQGNQPQHF; cdr3_length: 14; j_call: TRBJ1-5; d_call: TRBD1; v_call: TRBV7-9; clone_size: NA
cdr3_nt: TGCAGCGTTAAAAAGGACAGGGGTTACGAGCAGTACTTC; cdr3_aa: CSVKKDRGYEQYF; cdr3_length: 13; j_call: TRBJ2-7; d_call: TRBD1; v_call: TRBV29-1; clone_size: few
cdr3_nt: TGTGCCAGCAGTCCGGGGGGTTTATTTACAGATACGCAGTATTTT; cdr3_aa: CASSPGGLFTDTQYF; cdr3_length: 15; j_call: TRBJ2-3; d_call: TRBD2; v_call: TRBV2; clone_size: NA
cdr3_nt: TGTGCCAGCAGTTTCCCAGGGGCCGAGCAGTACTTC; cdr3_aa: CASSFPGAEQYF; cdr3_length: 12; j_call: TRBJ2-7; d_call: NA; v_call: TRBV28; clone_size: NA
cdr3_nt: TGTGCCAGCAGGCCCGGGGGGGACAGGGGCCACGAGCAGTACTTC; cdr3_aa: CASRPGGDRGHEQYF; cdr3_length: 15; j_call: TRBJ2-7; d_call: TRBD1; v_call: TRBV28; clone_size: once
cdr3_nt: TGTGCCAGCAGCCGGACAGGGAACGAGCAGTACTTC; cdr3_aa: CASSRTGNEQYF; cdr3_length: 12; j_call: TRBJ2-7; d_call: TRBD1; v_call: TRBV7-9; clone_size: NA
cdr3_nt: TGTGCCAGCAGCCTGATAGCGGGGAGCTCCTACAATGAGCAGTTCTTC; cdr3_aa: CASSLIAGSSYNEQFF; cdr3_length: 16; j_call: TRBJ2-1; d_call: TRBD2; v_call: TRBV27; clone_size: NA
cdr3_nt: TGCGCCAGCAGCTTGGACGGGGGAAGTGAAAAACTGTTTTTT; cdr3_aa: CASSLDGGSEKLFF; cdr3_length: 14; j_call: TRBJ1-4; d_call: NA; v_call: TRBV5-1; clone_size: NA
cdr3_nt: TGTTCCAGCAGCTTGGCAGTCTACGAGCAGTACTTC; cdr3_aa: CSSSLAVYEQYF; cdr3_length: 12; j_call: TRBJ2-7; d_call: NA; v_call: TRBV7-9; clone_size: NA
cdr3_nt: TGTGCCAGCAGCCCAAGGACAGCGGCTAACTATGGCTACACCTTC; cdr3_aa: CASSPRTAANYGYTF; cdr3_length: 15; j_call: TRBJ1-2; d_call: NA; v_call: TRBV7-9; clone_size: few
cdr3_nt: TGTGCTAGCAGCCGAGACAGGGATGGGGAGACCCAGTACTTC; cdr3_aa: CASSRDRDGETQYF; cdr3_length: 14; j_call: TRBJ2-5; d_call: TRBD1; v_call: TRBV7-7; clone_size: NA